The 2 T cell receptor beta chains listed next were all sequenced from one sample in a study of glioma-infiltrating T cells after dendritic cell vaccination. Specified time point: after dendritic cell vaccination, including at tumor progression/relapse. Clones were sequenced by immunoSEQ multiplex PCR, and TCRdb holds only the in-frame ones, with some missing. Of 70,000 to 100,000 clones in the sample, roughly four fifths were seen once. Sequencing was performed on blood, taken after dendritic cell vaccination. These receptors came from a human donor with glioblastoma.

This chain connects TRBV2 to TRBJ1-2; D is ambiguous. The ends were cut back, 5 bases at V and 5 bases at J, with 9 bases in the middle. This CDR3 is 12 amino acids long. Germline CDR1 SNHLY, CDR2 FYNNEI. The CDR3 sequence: CASSSPRYGYTF. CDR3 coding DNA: TGTGCCAGCAGTTCCCCTCGGTATGGCTACACCTTC.

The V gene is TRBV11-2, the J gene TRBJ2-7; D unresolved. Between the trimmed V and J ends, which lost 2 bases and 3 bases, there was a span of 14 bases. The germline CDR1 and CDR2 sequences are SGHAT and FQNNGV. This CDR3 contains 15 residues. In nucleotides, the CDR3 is TGTGCCAGCAGCTTAACGGTCAGGATCGACTACGAGCAGTACTTC. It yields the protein CASSLTVRIDYEQYF. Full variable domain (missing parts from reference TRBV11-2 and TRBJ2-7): EAGVAQSPRYKIIEKRQSVAFWCNPISGHATLYWYQQILGQGPKLLIQFQNNGVVDDSQLPKDRFSAERLKGVDSTLKIQPAKLEDSAVYLCASSLTVRIDYEQYFGPGTRLTVT.